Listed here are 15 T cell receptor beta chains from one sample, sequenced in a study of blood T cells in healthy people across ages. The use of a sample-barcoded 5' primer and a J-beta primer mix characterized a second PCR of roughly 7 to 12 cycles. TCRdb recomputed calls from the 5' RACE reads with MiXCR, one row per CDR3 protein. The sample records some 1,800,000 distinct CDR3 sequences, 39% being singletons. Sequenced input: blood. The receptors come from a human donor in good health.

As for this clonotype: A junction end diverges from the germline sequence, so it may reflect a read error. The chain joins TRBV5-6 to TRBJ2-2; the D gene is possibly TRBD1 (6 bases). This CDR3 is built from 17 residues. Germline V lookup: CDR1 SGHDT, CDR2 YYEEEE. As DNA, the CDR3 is TGTGCCAGCAGCCCCCATCGGTACATTCGGGACACCCGGGAGCTGTTTTTT. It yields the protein CASSPHRYIRDTRELFF.

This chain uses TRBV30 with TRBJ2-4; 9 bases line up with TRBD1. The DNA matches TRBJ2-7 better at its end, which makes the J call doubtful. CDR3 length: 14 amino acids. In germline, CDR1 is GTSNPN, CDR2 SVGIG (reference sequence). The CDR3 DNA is TGTGCCTGGAGTTGGGGACAGGGCCCCTACGAGCAGTACTTC. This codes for CAWSWGQGPYEQYF.

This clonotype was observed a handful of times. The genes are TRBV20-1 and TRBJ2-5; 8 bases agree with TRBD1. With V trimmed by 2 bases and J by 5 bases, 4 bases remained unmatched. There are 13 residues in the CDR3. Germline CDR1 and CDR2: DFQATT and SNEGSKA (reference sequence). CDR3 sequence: CSARLTGEETQYF. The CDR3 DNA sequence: TGCAGTGCTAGACTGACAGGGGAGGAGACCCAGTACTTC.

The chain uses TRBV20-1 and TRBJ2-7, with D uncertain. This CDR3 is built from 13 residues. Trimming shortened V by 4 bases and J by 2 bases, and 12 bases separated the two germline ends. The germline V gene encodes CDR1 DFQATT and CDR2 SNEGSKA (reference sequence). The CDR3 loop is CSANLGSPYEQYF. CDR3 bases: TGCAGTGCTAATCTAGGCAGTCCCTACGAGCAGTACTTC.

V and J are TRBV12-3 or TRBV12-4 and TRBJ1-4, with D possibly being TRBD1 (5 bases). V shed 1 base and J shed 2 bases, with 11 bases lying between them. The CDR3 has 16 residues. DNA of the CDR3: TGTGCCAGCAGTTTAGACAACAGGCATACTAATGAAAAACTGTTTTTT. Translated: CASSLDNRHTNEKLFF.

In DNA, the CDR3 is TGTGCCAGCTCACCGTTATTGGCGGGGGATGAGCAGTTCTTC. Translation: CASSPLLAGDEQFF. This rearrangement joins TRBV18 to TRBJ2-1; 7 nucleotides align to TRBD2. CDR1 and CDR2 from the germline V gene are KGHSH and LQKENI. CDR3 length: 14 amino acids. V gave up 3 bases and J gave up 8 bases; unmatched junction bases: 7.

As DNA, the CDR3 is TGTGCCAGTAGTATAGATCGGTCGGGCTACAATGAGCAGTTCTTC. This codes for CASSIDRSGYNEQFF. The rearrangement links TRBV19 to TRBJ2-1; D unclear. Trimming took 0 bases from V and 3 from J, leaving 9 bases between them. Germline values: CDR1 LNHDA, CDR2 SQIVND (reference sequence). The length of the CDR3 is 15 residues.

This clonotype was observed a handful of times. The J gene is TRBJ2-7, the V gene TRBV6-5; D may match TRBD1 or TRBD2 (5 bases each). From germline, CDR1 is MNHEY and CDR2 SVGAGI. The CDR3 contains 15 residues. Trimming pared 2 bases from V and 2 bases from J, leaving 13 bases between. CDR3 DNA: TGTGCCAGCAGTTACACCGAGGGGCAGCCCTACGAGCAGTACTTC. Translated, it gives CASSYTEGQPYEQYF.

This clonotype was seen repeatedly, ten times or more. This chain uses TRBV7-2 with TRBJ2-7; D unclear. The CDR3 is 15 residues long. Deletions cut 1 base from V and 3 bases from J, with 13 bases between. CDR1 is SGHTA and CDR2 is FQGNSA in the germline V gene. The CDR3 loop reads CASSLGRSSYYEQYF. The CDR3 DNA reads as TGTGCCAGCAGCTTAGGCAGAAGTAGCTACTACGAGCAGTACTTC.

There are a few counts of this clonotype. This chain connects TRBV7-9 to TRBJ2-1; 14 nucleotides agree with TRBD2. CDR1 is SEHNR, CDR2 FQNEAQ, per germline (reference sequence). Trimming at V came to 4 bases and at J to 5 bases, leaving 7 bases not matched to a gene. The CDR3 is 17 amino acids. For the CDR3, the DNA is TGTGCCAGCAGCTGGGGGACTAGCGGGGGACCAGACAATGAGCAGTTCTTC. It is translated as CASSWGTSGGPDNEQFF.

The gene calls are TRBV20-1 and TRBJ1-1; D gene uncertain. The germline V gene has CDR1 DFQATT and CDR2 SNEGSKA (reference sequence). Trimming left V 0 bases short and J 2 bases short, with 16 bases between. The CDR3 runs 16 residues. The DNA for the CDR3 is TGCAGTGCTAGAGATGGAAAGCACCTGGCAAACACTGAAGCTTTCTTT. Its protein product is CSARDGKHLANTEAFF.

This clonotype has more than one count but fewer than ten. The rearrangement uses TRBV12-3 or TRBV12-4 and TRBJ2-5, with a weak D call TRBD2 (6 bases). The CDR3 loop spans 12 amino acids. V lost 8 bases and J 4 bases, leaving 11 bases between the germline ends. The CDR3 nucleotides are TGTGCCAGCGGAGGGGTCGGAGAGACCCAGTACTTC. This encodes CASGGVGETQYF.

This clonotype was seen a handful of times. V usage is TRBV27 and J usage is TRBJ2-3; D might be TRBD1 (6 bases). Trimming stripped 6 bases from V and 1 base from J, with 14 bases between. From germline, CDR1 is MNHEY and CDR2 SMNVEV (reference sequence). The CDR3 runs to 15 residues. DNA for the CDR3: TGTGCCAGCAGAACCGGGACACATGGCACAGATACGCAGTATTTT. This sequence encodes CASRTGTHGTDTQYF.

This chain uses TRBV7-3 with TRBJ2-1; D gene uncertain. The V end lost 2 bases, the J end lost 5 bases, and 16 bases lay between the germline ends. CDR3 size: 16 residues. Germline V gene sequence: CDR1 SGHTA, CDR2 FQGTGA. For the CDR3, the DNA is TGTGCCAGCAGCTTACCAGGCGGATGGGGAAACAATGAGCAGTTCTTC. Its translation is CASSLPGGWGNNEQFF.

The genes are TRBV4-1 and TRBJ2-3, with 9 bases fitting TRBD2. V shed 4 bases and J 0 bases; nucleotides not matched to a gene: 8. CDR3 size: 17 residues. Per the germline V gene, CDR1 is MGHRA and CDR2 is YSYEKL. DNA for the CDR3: TGCGCCAGCAGCCCTCACCCGGGGACTAGCAGCACAGATACGCAGTATTTT. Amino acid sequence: CASSPHPGTSSTDTQYF.